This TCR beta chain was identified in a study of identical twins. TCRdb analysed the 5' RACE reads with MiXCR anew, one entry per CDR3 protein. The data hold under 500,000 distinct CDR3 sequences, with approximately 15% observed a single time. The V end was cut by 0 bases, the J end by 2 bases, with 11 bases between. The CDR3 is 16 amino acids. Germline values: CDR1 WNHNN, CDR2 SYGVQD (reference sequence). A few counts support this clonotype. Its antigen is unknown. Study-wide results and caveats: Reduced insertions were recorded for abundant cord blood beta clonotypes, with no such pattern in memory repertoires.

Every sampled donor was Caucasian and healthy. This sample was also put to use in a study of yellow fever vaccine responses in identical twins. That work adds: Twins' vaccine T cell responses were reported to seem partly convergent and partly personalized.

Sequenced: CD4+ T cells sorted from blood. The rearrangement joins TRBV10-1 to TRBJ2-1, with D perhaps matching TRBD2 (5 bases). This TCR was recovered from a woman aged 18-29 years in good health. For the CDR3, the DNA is TGCGCCAGCAGTGAGTCTGGTAGCGTAACCTACAATGAGCAGTTCTTC. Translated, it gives CASSESGSVTYNEQFF.